This paragraph reports one TCR beta chain. What it binds is not known. The same CDR3 also results from other DNA sequences found in this sample. The data stem from a study of shared clonotypes between healthy human individuals. Whole-study findings and limits: Unshared clonotypes carried lower generation probabilities than those common to all four donors.

The protocol was immunoSEQ multiplex PCR, while the TCRdb copy is restricted to in-frame clones and leaves out a portion. The table lists about 1 million clones, around 74% of them singletons. V shed 3 bases and J shed 4 bases, with 3 bases lying between them. The CDR3 spans 11 residues. In germline, CDR1 is SGHTA, CDR2 FQGNSA. Sample: memory CD4+ T cells sorted from blood. The subset is: CD45RA-negative fraction. The chain recombines TRBV7-2 with TRBJ2-5; D gene unclear. The receptor was isolated from a man aged 18-30 years in good health. The CDR3 DNA reads TGTGCCAGCAGCTTCGTAGAGACCCAGTACTTC. This encodes CASSFVETQYF.